These 17 T cell receptor beta chains share one sample of origin, sequenced in a study of PD-L1 blockade in urothelial cancer (dated by TCRdb to about 2017). The library was produced with the immunoSEQ multiplex PCR assay. Here the immuneACCESS table is served through TCRdb, limited to in-frame sequences with V and J called. Missing clones are a known gap in these copies; in checked studies unresolved V genes cover under half, and the rest lacks a known reason. In this sample the table shows 35,000 to 45,000 clones, 84% of which occur a single time. Of the sample, about 10% falls within the top ten clones. The time point label of this sample denotes: peripheral blood 6 weeks after treatment start. Specimen: PBMCs, collected around atezolizumab (anti-PD-L1) treatment. The receptors were sampled from a man aged 35-49 years with urothelial cancer.

This chain links TRBV2 with TRBJ1-2, with D possibly being TRBD1 (5 bases). Germline loops: CDR1 SNHLY, CDR2 FYNNEI. V lost 3 bases to trimming and J lost 8 bases, with 16 bases between them. This CDR3 has 14 amino acids. The CDR3 spells CASSDGGKRKGYTF. The CDR3 DNA is TGTGCCAGCAGTGACGGGGGGAAGAGGAAGGGCTACACCTTC.

The chain combines TRBV28 with TRBJ2-7; D uncertain. Germline values: CDR1 MDHEN, CDR2 SYDVKM. There are 12 residues in the CDR3. Trimming removed 4 bases at V and 7 bases at J, with 11 bases between. This CDR3 is CASSSLFEEQYF. The CDR3 nucleotides are TGTGCCAGCAGTTCCCTATTTGAGGAGCAGTACTTC.

V usage is TRBV29-1 and J usage is TRBJ2-7, with no clear D. CDR3 length: 13 residues. The ends were cut back, 5 bases at V and 0 bases at J, with 11 bases in the middle. Germline assignment: CDR1 SQVTM and CDR2 ANQGSEA. CDR3 sequence reads: CSVQSALSYEQYF. The CDR3 DNA is TGCAGCGTTCAAAGCGCTCTCTCCTACGAGCAGTACTTC.

This clone was counted a single time. The chain combines TRBV6-5 with TRBJ1-3; no reliable D call. V lost 10 bases and J 0 bases, leaving 10 bases between the germline ends. This CDR3 contains 13 residues. Per the germline V gene, CDR1 is MNHEY and CDR2 is SVGAGI. Here the CDR3 reads CATAVASGNTIYF. The DNA of the CDR3 is TGTGCCACCGCGGTGGCCTCTGGAAACACCATATATTTT.

The chain employs TRBV20-1 and TRBJ2-1, with D unclear. CDR1 and CDR2 (germline): DFQATT, SNEGSKA (reference sequence). This CDR3 is built from 11 residues. V lost 1 base and J 9 bases, leaving 7 bases between the germline ends. The CDR3 DNA sequence: TGCAGTGCTAGAGTCAAAGCTGAGCAGTTCTTC. Its protein product is CSARVKAEQFF.

DNA for the CDR3: TGTGCCAGCAGCATGACTAGCGGGAGTACCGGGGAGCTGTTTTTT. Its translation is CASSMTSGSTGELFF. The V call is TRBV2, the J call TRBJ2-2; 12 bases match TRBD2. CDR3 length: 15 residues. V was pared by 6 bases and J by 5 bases, with 4 bases of the junction left unmatched. CDR1 is SNHLY, CDR2 FYNNEI, per germline. Drawing the rest from reference TRBV2 and TRBJ2-2, the complete variable domain is EPEVTQTPSHQVTQMGQEVILRCVPISNHLYFYWYRQILGQKVEFLVSFYNNEISEKSEIFDDQFSVERPDGSNFTLKIRSTKLEDSAMYFCASSMTSGSTGELFFGEGSRLTVL.

The chain uses TRBV9 and TRBJ1-3; TRBD1 matches at 9 bases. Germline V gene sequence: CDR1 SGDLS, CDR2 YYNGEE. This CDR3 has 15 amino acids. With V trimmed by 4 bases and J by 4 bases, 6 bases remained unmatched. The CDR3 protein is CASSSQGATGNTIYF. The CDR3 DNA follows: TGTGCCAGCAGCTCACAGGGGGCAACAGGAAACACCATATATTTT.

The genes are TRBV2 and TRBJ2-3; TRBD1 aligns across 7 bases. The V gene end was trimmed by 5 bases and the J gene end by 3 bases; junction bases not matched to a gene: 11. This CDR3 comprises 16 residues. Germline V gene lookup returns CDR1 SNHLY and CDR2 FYNNEI. The chain's CDR3 is CASSPPLGRGTDTQYF. CDR3 nucleotides: TGTGCCAGCAGTCCTCCCCTCGGCAGGGGGACAGATACGCAGTATTTT.

The V gene is TRBV28, the J gene TRBJ1-2; possible D gene TRBD1, 5 bases. The CDR3 has 16 amino acids. CDR1 is MDHEN, CDR2 SYDVKM, per germline. Deletions cut 5 bases from V and 4 bases from J, with 20 bases between. This CDR3 is CASSRAPGGRRYGYTF. In DNA form, the CDR3 reads TGTGCCAGCAGTCGGGCCCCCGGGGGTCGACGCTATGGCTACACCTTC.

This chain connects TRBV5-1 to TRBJ2-7; D gene ambiguous. The CDR3 is 12 residues long. V lost 2 bases to trimming and J lost 5 bases, with 8 bases between them. From germline, CDR1 is SGHRS and CDR2 YFSETQ. The CDR3 here is CASSFMANEQYF. As DNA, the CDR3 is TGCGCCAGCAGCTTCATGGCCAACGAGCAGTACTTC.

V gene TRBV28 combines with J gene TRBJ2-3; the match to TRBD2 covers 13 bases. This CDR3 region has 15 residues. The J segment lost 4 bases and the V segment lost 6 bases, leaving 4 bases of the junction unmatched. Germline lookup yields CDR1 MDHEN and CDR2 SYDVKM. This CDR3 reads CASRPTSGRADTQYF. The CDR3 nucleotides read TGTGCCAGCAGGCCAACTAGCGGGAGGGCAGATACGCAGTATTTT.

The genes are TRBV30 and TRBJ2-1; 9 nucleotides line up with TRBD2. The V gene's germline CDR1 is GTSNPN and CDR2 SVGIG (reference sequence). CDR3 size: 15 residues. Germline trimming cut 3 bases from V and 0 bases from J; bases unmatched to any gene: 3. For the CDR3, the DNA is TGTGCCTGGAGGGATAGCGGGAGCTCCTACAATGAGCAGTTCTTC. Translated, it gives CAWRDSGSSYNEQFF. Combining the CDR3 with reference TRBV30 and TRBJ2-1 gives the whole variable domain SQTIHQWPATLVQPVGSPLSLECTVEGTSNPNLYWYRQAAGRGLQLLFYSVGIGQISSEVPQNLSASRPQDRQFILSSKKLLLSDSGFYLCAWRDSGSSYNEQFFGPGTRLTVL.

V and J are TRBV6-6 and TRBJ2-7; D is ambiguous. The CDR3 is 13 amino acids. CDR1 and CDR2 from the germline V gene are MNHNY and SVGAGI (reference sequence). V lost 4 bases and J lost 0, with 7 bases in between. CDR3 DNA sequence: TGTGCCAGCAGTTCGCTTAGCTCCTACGAGCAGTACTTC. It translates to CASSSLSSYEQYF.

This chain links TRBV5-1 with TRBJ2-1; D is possibly TRBD2 (6 bases). V dropped 6 bases and J dropped 4 bases, with 20 bases sitting between them. This CDR3 contains 16 residues. CDR1 and CDR2 from the germline V gene are SGHRS and YFSETQ. CDR3: CASTLAISSGYNEQFF. In nucleotides, the CDR3 is TGCGCCAGCACCCTAGCGATTAGCTCTGGGTACAATGAGCAGTTCTTC.

This rearrangement joins TRBV5-1 to TRBJ2-1; 12 nucleotides agree with TRBD2. This CDR3 is built from 16 residues. V lost 3 bases and J lost 10; bases outside the gene matches: 11. The V gene's germline CDR1 is SGHRS and CDR2 YFSETQ. The CDR3 nucleotides read TGCGCCAGCAGCTCGTGGACTAGCGGGAAGGGAGAGGAGCAGTTCTTC. It is translated as CASSSWTSGKGEEQFF.

The chain is built from TRBV30 and TRBJ2-7; no firm D call. Germline loops: CDR1 GTSNPN, CDR2 SVGIG (reference sequence). V lost 0 bases to trimming and J lost 6 bases, with 15 bases between them. The length of the CDR3 is 14 residues. CDR3: CAWSVSDLSVEQYF. DNA of the CDR3: TGTGCCTGGAGTGTAAGTGACTTATCCGTCGAGCAGTACTTC.

This clone appeared a single time. This chain uses TRBV28 with TRBJ2-7, with unresolved D. The V end lost 4 bases, the J end lost 0 bases, and 7 bases lay between the germline ends. Per germline, CDR1 MDHEN and CDR2 SYDVKM. The CDR3 spans 13 residues. This chain's CDR3 is CASSSPNSYEQYF. DNA for the CDR3: TGTGCCAGCAGTTCCCCAAACTCCTACGAGCAGTACTTC.